This is a list of T cell receptor beta chains from one sample in a study of PD-L1 blockade in urothelial cancer. Produced via immunoSEQ multiplex PCR; TCRdb's table is partial and in-frame only. Among around 51,000 clones, 75% to 90% were seen once, and the ten largest hold 16%. The sample was PBMCs, taken around atezolizumab (anti-PD-L1) treatment. The receptors here all came from a man aged 55 to 70 with urothelial cancer. Both conserved end residues are trimmed from each CDR3. The order of the fields is V gene, CDR3 protein.

TRBV5-1	ASSLMDISYNEQF
TRBV6-6	ASSSRDRGAYEQY
TRBV29-1	STQDWGGPGAF
TRBV27	ASSLGGSYEQY
TRBV11-3	ASSLGANYEQY
TRBV6-5	AGSPTGQLYNEQF
TRBV6-5	ASSLVGDGDTEAF
TRBV7-2	ASRTGTVNTGELF
TRBV30	ARRGNTEAF
TRBV6-1	ASSSRRRQPQH
TRBV28	ASSSPGGVQPQH
TRBV5-1	ASSFFGQGREETQY
TRBV19	ASSIQANYEQY
TRBV5-1	ASSPGGRETQY
TRBV28	ASRPGQGYEQY
TRBV6-5	ASRMDRDGQPQH
TRBV7-8	ASTTQGPYNEQF
TRBV5-1	ASSPRLADLYEQY
TRBV5-4	ASSTRDRGAKNIQY
TRBV27	ASSSTQTGGAVSTEAF
TRBV7-2	ASSLVSMNTEAF
TRBV6-5	ASSYSRSGSGEQY
TRBV2	ASRGANYGYT
TRBV7-2	ASSLGQLFYEQY
TRBV27	ASSPGDRGSGQPQH
TRBV11-2	ASSPQGGQSYEQY
TRBV28	ASSYRQGVAYGYT
TRBV29-1	SVEYNRPTYNEQF
TRBV14	ASRQNHRSAEAF
TRBV28	ASRSESENYEQY
TRBV9	ASSSGFGNTEAF
TRBV1	TSSHVTSSTGELF
TRBV14	ASSHQGRQGEAF
TRBV2	ASNRGAQHRGSYNEQF
TRBV11-3	ASSTGGTGANVLT